This T cell receptor (beta chain) was captured in a study of CD8 T cells in ankylosing spondylitis. The CDR3 is 17 amino acids. Germline CDR1 is LGHNA and CDR2 is YNFKEQ. With 0 bases clipped from V and 8 bases from J, the junction kept 9 bases outside the gene matches. With respect to this clonotype: What it binds is unknown.

TCRdb itself ran the 5' RACE reads through MiXCR, one entry per CDR3 protein. This repertoire shows under 850,000 distinct CDR3 sequences, around 19% found once; its top ten account for around a fifth. Study-wide findings and caveats: Disease-associated clonotypes exhibited CD8+ identity and were relatively infrequent in peripheral blood. The study identified a TCR beta motif of about eight highly homologous variants that appeared characteristic of ankylosing spondylitis blood. Earlier work had already found some motif variants in reactive arthritis synovial fluid and blood.

This chain links TRBV4-2 with TRBJ1-4; 10 positions match TRBD1. The receptor comes from a male donor with ankylosing spondylitis. Specimen: blood, either unsorted or a sorted T cell fraction (not recorded which). This CDR3 reads CASSQDQGQGFGEKLFF. The DNA of the CDR3 is TGTGCCAGCAGCCAAGATCAGGGACAGGGGTTCGGAGAAAAACTGTTTTTT.